A single sample gave rise to the 24 T cell receptor beta chains below, sequenced in a study of cytotoxic CD8 clonotypes in ibrutinib-treated CLL (dated by TCRdb to about 2021). Read against the paper, the sample's time point label means: 20 to 25 months on ibrutinib. Receptor amplification or capture employed the immunoSEQ multiplex PCR assay. TCRdb provides this immuneACCESS table in a form limited to in-frame rearrangements. Some clones are lacking; in checked studies, under half of them reflect an unresolved V gene, and why the rest are absent is not known. For this sample the table gives roughly 180,000 clones, of which 84% were detected only once. The top ten constitute about 4.6% of the sample. The input for sequencing was PBMCs, taken after 24 months of ibrutinib treatment. These receptors originate from a human donor with chronic lymphocytic leukemia.

This clone has a handful of counts. The chain links TRBV7-2 to TRBJ2-3; 8 positions agree with TRBD2. The CDR3 length is 15 residues. Germline CDR1 SGHTA, CDR2 FQGNSA. After removal of 4 bases from V and 2 bases from J, the junction contained 5 bases not matched to a gene. As DNA, the CDR3 is TGTGCCAGCAGCTCTATAGCGGGATACACAGATACGCAGTATTTT. It yields the protein CASSSIAGYTDTQYF.

J is TRBJ1-1 and V is TRBV5-5, with 7 bases matching TRBD1. CDR3 length: 16 residues. V dropped 0 bases and J dropped 4; count of bases not matched to a gene: 9. Germline CDR1 is SGHKS and CDR2 is YYEKEE (reference sequence). CDR3 protein: CASSLVETGTVTEAFF. The CDR3 coding sequence is TGTGCCAGCAGCTTGGTTGAGACAGGGACCGTCACTGAAGCTTTCTTT.

This rearrangement joins TRBV7-3 to TRBJ2-7; TRBD2 is a possible D gene (6 bases). The CDR3 has 15 residues. Germline loops: CDR1 SGHTA, CDR2 FQGTGA. The germline V and J ends were trimmed by 4 bases and 6 bases, with 19 bases remaining between them. CDR3 sequence reads: CASSSTVGAGLEQYF. The CDR3 DNA reads as TGTGCCAGCAGCTCCACAGTGGGAGCGGGCCTCGAGCAGTACTTC.

V is TRBV5-4 and J is TRBJ2-7; D might be TRBD2 (5 bases). The germline V and J ends were trimmed by 0 bases and 3 bases, with 16 bases remaining between them. The germline gives CDR1 SGHNT, CDR2 YYREEE (reference sequence). The CDR3 covers 16 residues. The CDR3 here is CASSLVPEGWGYEQYF. CDR3 nucleotides: TGTGCCAGCAGCTTGGTCCCAGAGGGATGGGGCTACGAGCAGTACTTC.

The CDR3 region has the DNA TGCGCCAGCAGCTTGAGGCAGGGGGAGTTGTTTTTT. It encodes CASSLRQGELFF. V usage is TRBV5-1 and J usage is TRBJ1-4; 7 nucleotides line up with TRBD1. CDR1 is SGHRS, CDR2 YFSETQ, per germline. CDR3 size: 12 residues. V lost 1 base, J lost 15 bases, and 6 bases stayed unmatched.

This clone has a single count. V gene TRBV5-1 combines with J gene TRBJ1-1; 8 bases map to TRBD1. From germline, CDR1 is SGHRS and CDR2 YFSETQ. V gave up 3 bases and J gave up 0 bases; unmatched junction bases: 4. This CDR3 has 15 amino acids. CDR3 in DNA: TGCGCCAGCAGCTCGAGGGACAGGATGAACACTGAAGCTTTCTTT. Its translation is CASSSRDRMNTEAFF.

V gene TRBV6-5 combines with J gene TRBJ1-3, with no clear D. Germline V gene data show CDR1 as MNHEY and CDR2 as SVGAGI. Trimming took off 2 bases at V and 5 bases at J, with 16 bases between the two ends. The CDR3 spans 16 residues. CDR3 region: CASSYASFPFRNTIYF. CDR3 nucleotides: TGTGCCAGCAGTTACGCCTCGTTTCCCTTCAGAAACACCATATATTTT.

This chain connects TRBV5-1 to TRBJ2-2; D is ambiguous. The CDR3 extends over 15 amino acids. In germline, CDR1 is SGHRS, CDR2 YFSETQ. Trimming took 2 bases from V and 1 from J, leaving 9 bases between them. The CDR3: CASSFWAGNTGELFF. The CDR3 region has the DNA TGCGCCAGCAGCTTTTGGGCAGGGAACACCGGGGAGCTGTTTTTT.

This clone was detected a few times. The J gene is TRBJ1-5, the V gene TRBV4-2; perhaps TRBD1 as D (5 bases). Trimming left V 4 bases short and J 1 base short, with 20 bases between. The germline V gene encodes CDR1 LGHNA and CDR2 YNFKEQ. This CDR3 has 18 residues. CDR3 sequence reads: CASSPTPRQGLSNQPQHF. For the CDR3, the DNA is TGTGCCAGCAGCCCAACGCCTAGGCAGGGCCTGAGCAATCAGCCCCAGCATTTT.

The J gene is TRBJ2-1, the V gene TRBV5-1; tentatively, D is TRBD2 (6 bases). The CDR3 is made up of 15 amino acids. Per the germline V gene, CDR1 is SGHRS and CDR2 is YFSETQ. Trimming cost V 3 bases and J 1 base, with 11 bases left between them. Here the CDR3 reads CASSSGEGSYNEQFF. The CDR3 nucleotides read TGCGCCAGCAGCTCGGGAGAGGGGTCCTACAATGAGCAGTTCTTC.

The gene calls are TRBV4-3 and TRBJ2-1; unclear D gene. The CDR3 runs 14 residues. The germline V gene has CDR1 LGHNA and CDR2 YSLEER. V gave up 2 bases and J gave up 5 bases, with 10 bases separating them. The CDR3 region is CASSQLTSNNEQFF. DNA of the CDR3: TGCGCCAGCAGCCAACTTACTTCCAACAATGAGCAGTTCTTC.

Relative to its sample, this clone is medium-sized. The chain has TRBV5-4 and TRBJ1-2; TRBD1 matches at 7 bases. Unmatched junction bases numbered 16, after V lost 3 bases and J lost 8 bases. Germline CDR1 and CDR2: SGHNT and YYREEE (reference sequence). This CDR3 is 16 amino acids long. The CDR3 region is CASSSGTANKIMGYTF. Written as DNA, the CDR3 is TGTGCCAGCAGCTCCGGGACAGCAAATAAGATAATGGGCTACACCTTC.

The chain carries TRBV18 and TRBJ1-2; D is ambiguous. The CDR3 length is 10 residues. Germline loops: CDR1 KGHSH, CDR2 LQKENI. The V and J ends lost 7 bases and 5 bases respectively, with 5 bases between them. The DNA for the CDR3 is TGTGCCAGCTTCGAATATGGCTACACCTTC. Protein product: CASFEYGYTF.

V gene TRBV27 combines with J gene TRBJ1-1; 9 bases align to TRBD1. Germline V gives CDR1 MNHEY, CDR2 SMNVEV (reference sequence). The trim removed 4 bases at V and 5 bases at J, leaving 5 bases unmatched. CDR3 length: 14 residues. The CDR3 sequence: CASSSNRGRTEAFF. Written as DNA, the CDR3 is TGTGCCAGCAGTTCAAACAGGGGGCGGACTGAAGCTTTCTTT.

The rearrangement uses TRBV6-5 and TRBJ1-2; D unresolved. Per the germline V gene, CDR1 is MNHEY and CDR2 is SVGAGI. The CDR3 contains 13 residues. The V and J ends lost 6 bases and 8 bases respectively, with 16 bases between them. CDR3 in DNA: TGTGCCAGCAGCGACTGGACGGTCTCCGGCTACACCTTC. Amino acid sequence: CASSDWTVSGYTF.

V usage is TRBV27 and J usage is TRBJ2-2, with 7 bases that match TRBD2. The CDR3 length is 14 residues. V shed 5 bases and J 5 bases; nucleotides not matched to a gene: 5. Germline CDR1 and CDR2: MNHEY and SMNVEV (reference sequence). This CDR3 is CASSTWEGTGELFF. The CDR3 DNA is TGTGCCAGCAGTACGTGGGAGGGTACCGGGGAGCTGTTTTTT.

The chain couples TRBV19 to TRBJ2-7; 7 bases agree with TRBD2. Germline V gives CDR1 LNHDA, CDR2 SQIVND (reference sequence). J gave up 0 bases and V 2 bases, and 4 bases lay outside the gene matches. The CDR3 length is 15 residues. The CDR3 coding sequence is TGTGCCAGTAGTATATCTAGCGGATACTCCTACGAGCAGTACTTC. This codes for CASSISSGYSYEQYF.

The chain recombines TRBV5-6 with TRBJ2-7; D perhaps matches TRBD2 (7 bases). Germline V gene lookup returns CDR1 SGHDT and CDR2 YYEEEE. The V gene lost 4 bases and the J gene lost 1 base, with 18 bases spanning the gap. This CDR3 is built from 16 residues. The CDR3 nucleotides read TGTGCCAGCAGCATGGGGGGGCCAACACGGTCCTACGAGCAGTACTTC. Amino acids: CASSMGGPTRSYEQYF.

The chain is built from TRBV19 and TRBJ1-2; maybe TRBD1 (5 bases). Trimming left V 7 bases short and J 14 bases short, with 14 bases between. CDR1 and CDR2 (germline): LNHDA, SQIVND (reference sequence). The CDR3 runs to 10 residues. CDR3: CASKDTKLTF. The CDR3 DNA is TGTGCCAGTAAGGACACGAAACTTACCTTC.

V gene TRBV28 combines with J gene TRBJ2-2, with 9 bases identical to TRBD2. The CDR3 consists of 15 residues. V shed 8 bases, J shed 5 bases, and the junction held 9 bases outside the gene matches. Per germline, CDR1 MDHEN and CDR2 SYDVKM. As DNA, the CDR3 is TGTGCCAGCCGGGATAGCGGGAGAATGACCGGGGAGCTGTTTTTT. It encodes CASRDSGRMTGELFF. Supplemented by reference TRBV28 and TRBJ2-2, the full variable domain reads DVKVTQSSRYLVKRTGEKVFLECVQDMDHENMFWYRQDPGLGLRLIYFSYDVKMKEKGDIPEGYSVSREKKERFSLILESASTNQTSMYLCASRDSGRMTGELFFGEGSRLTVL.

The rearrangement uses TRBV11-2 and TRBJ2-3; 12 positions match TRBD2. The CDR3 has 17 residues. V shed 2 bases and J 8 bases; nucleotides not matched to a gene: 11. In germline, CDR1 is SGHAT, CDR2 FQNNGV. The chain's CDR3 is CASSLMTSGGRDGTQYF. The CDR3 bases are TGTGCCAGCAGCTTAATGACTAGCGGGGGCCGGGACGGTACGCAGTATTTT.

Comments on this clone: This sequence may be a read error, since a much larger clone differs from it by one base. The chain joins TRBV5-6 to TRBJ1-5; D call uncertain. The V gene's germline CDR1 is SGHDT and CDR2 YYEEEE. The CDR3 length is 13 residues. V was trimmed by 2 bases and J by 0 bases, leaving 3 bases between them. Written as DNA, the CDR3 is TGTGCCAGCAGCTTAGGTAGCAATCAGCCCCAGCATTTT. It codes for CASSLGSNQPQHF.

This clone has just a few counts. The chain combines TRBV7-8 with TRBJ2-7, with D possibly TRBD2 on 5 matching bases. Trimming stripped 4 bases from V and 10 bases from J, with 11 bases between. Germline V gives CDR1 SGHVS, CDR2 FQNEAQ. The CDR3 has 11 amino acids. CDR3 sequence reads: CASSYGLTQYF. The CDR3 nucleotides read TGTGCCAGCAGCTACGGACTCACCCAGTACTTC. Combining the CDR3 with reference TRBV7-8 and TRBJ2-7 gives the whole variable domain GAGVSQSPRYKVAKRGQDVALRCDPISGHVSLFWYQQALGQGPEFLTYFQNEAQLDKSGLPSDRFFAERPEGSVSTLKIQRTQQEDSAVYLCASSYGLTQYFGPGTRLTVT.

This chain uses TRBV18 with TRBJ2-7; D is uncertain. The V gene lost 3 bases and the J gene lost 3 bases, with 9 bases spanning the gap. There are 13 residues in the CDR3. Germline assignment: CDR1 KGHSH and CDR2 LQKENI. CDR3: CASSPEAVYEQYF. CDR3 sequence (DNA): TGTGCCAGCTCACCCGAAGCAGTCTACGAGCAGTACTTC.